Shown below are 21 T cell receptor beta chains from a single sample sequenced in a study of identical twins. TCRdb reprocessed the 5' RACE reads with MiXCR, giving one entry per CDR3 protein. This repertoire shows about 720,000 distinct CDR3 sequences, 8.5% to 9% found once; its top ten account for approximately 0.94%. The sample also formed part of further work on yellow fever vaccine responses in identical twins.

The sequenced sample was PBMCs. Receptor source: a woman aged 18-29 years in good health.

As regards this clonotype: One junction end disagrees with the germline gene, perhaps due to a read error. This chain connects TRBV3-1 to TRBJ2-5; TRBD1 matches 10 bases. The CDR3 sequence is 15 residues long. Per the germline V gene, CDR1 is LGHDT and CDR2 is YNNKEL (reference sequence). The CDR3 loop reads CASCQGQGVPETQYF. The CDR3 nucleotides are TGTGCCAGCTGCCAAGGACAGGGGGTACCCGAGACCCAGTACTTC.

This clonotype was found many times. The V gene is TRBV7-9, the J gene TRBJ2-5; no definite D call. The V and J ends lost 5 bases and 2 bases respectively, with 15 bases between them. The CDR3 runs to 15 residues. Germline assignment: CDR1 SEHNR and CDR2 FQNEAQ (reference sequence). The CDR3 protein is CASSGPKFPQETQYF. The CDR3 coding sequence is TGTGCCAGCAGCGGTCCTAAGTTTCCACAAGAGACCCAGTACTTC.

The chain combines TRBV12-3 or TRBV12-4 with TRBJ2-3, with TRBD2 matching over 8 bases. This CDR3 has 16 residues. The V and J ends lost 5 bases and 0 bases, in that order; junction bases with no gene match: 7. The CDR3 loop is CASSSRTSPSTDTQYF. In DNA, the CDR3 is TGTGCCAGCAGTAGCAGGACTAGCCCTAGCACAGATACGCAGTATTTT.

This clonotype has just a few counts. The chain combines TRBV20-1 with TRBJ2-5; no reliable D call. The CDR3 contains 15 residues. V was trimmed by 0 bases and J by 5 bases, leaving 16 bases between them. Per germline, CDR1 DFQATT and CDR2 SNEGSKA (reference sequence). CDR3 region: CSARDSLISLETQYF. CDR3 nucleotide sequence: TGCAGTGCTAGAGATTCTCTTATTAGCTTGGAGACCCAGTACTTC.

A few counts support this clonotype. The gene calls are TRBV6-5 and TRBJ1-2; no clear D. Germline loops: CDR1 MNHEY, CDR2 SVGAGI. Trimming removed 7 bases at V and 2 bases at J, with 8 bases between. There are 12 residues in the CDR3. CDR3 nucleotides: TGTGCCAGCATGAGCGTGAACTATGGCTACACCTTC. This encodes CASMSVNYGYTF.

This clonotype showed up many times. The chain is built from TRBV4-1 and TRBJ2-1, with D possibly matching TRBD2 (5 bases). Germline V gene data show CDR1 as MGHRA and CDR2 as YSYEKL. There are 15 residues in the CDR3. V shed 0 bases and J shed 12 bases, with 18 bases lying between them. CDR3 sequence: CASSQDITRVWGQFF. DNA of the CDR3: TGCGCCAGCAGCCAAGATATCACTAGGGTCTGGGGGCAGTTCTTC.

The chain employs TRBV18 and TRBJ2-1, with D hard to call. In germline, CDR1 is KGHSH, CDR2 LQKENI. The CDR3 has 15 residues. The V end lost 4 bases, the J end lost 0 bases, and 10 bases lay between the germline ends. The CDR3 DNA reads as TGTGCCAGCTCACGAACGGATAGCTCCTACAATGAGCAGTTCTTC. As protein: CASSRTDSSYNEQFF.

This clonotype was seen repeatedly, ten times or more. This chain joins TRBV7-9 and TRBJ2-2, with D hard to call. The CDR3 is 13 residues long. Trimming took off 4 bases at V and 4 bases at J, with 7 bases between the two ends. Germline V gene sequence: CDR1 SEHNR, CDR2 FQNEAQ (reference sequence). The CDR3 here is CASSSIATGELFF. CDR3 DNA sequence: TGTGCCAGCAGCTCCATTGCCACCGGGGAGCTGTTTTTT.

The chain is built from TRBV15 and TRBJ2-5; the match to TRBD2 covers 7 bases. The CDR3 is 14 residues long. Looked up from germline, CDR1 is LNHNV and CDR2 is YYDKDF (reference sequence). V lost 1 base to trimming and J lost 3 bases; unmatched junction nucleotides: 2. CDR3 region: CATSRGGTKETQYF. In DNA, the CDR3 is TGTGCCACCAGCAGAGGAGGGACTAAAGAGACCCAGTACTTC.

The rearrangement links TRBV2 to TRBJ2-4; no clear D. This CDR3 spans 13 amino acids. The V gene lost 5 bases and the J gene lost 5 bases, with 10 bases spanning the gap. The germline V gene has CDR1 SNHLY and CDR2 FYNNEI. The CDR3 DNA reads TGTGCCAGCAGTCCGATCAAGGAAAACATTCAGTACTTC. Encoded protein: CASSPIKENIQYF.

The chain recombines TRBV21-1 with TRBJ2-3; the tabulated D call, TRBD2, remains unverified against the DNA. TRBV21-1 is a listed pseudogene. The CDR3 has 18 residues. This CDR3 is CASSKIRRGGRNTDTQYF. CDR3 bases: TGTGCCAGCAGCAAAATCCGTAGGGGCGGGAGAAACACAGATACGCAGTATTTT.

This clonotype was observed a handful of times. The J gene is TRBJ2-2, the V gene TRBV29-1, with 12 positions matching TRBD1. After removal of 3 bases from V and 6 bases from J, the junction contained 5 bases not matched to a gene. There are 15 residues in the CDR3. CDR1 SQVTM and CDR2 ANQGSEA come from the germline V gene. Here the CDR3 DNA reads TGCAGCGTTGAGACGGGACAGGGGGCAGCCGGGGAGCTGTTTTTT. Its translation: CSVETGQGAAGELFF.

This chain uses TRBV7-3 with TRBJ2-5, with a weak D call TRBD2 (7 bases). Trimming took 2 bases from V and 0 from J, leaving 10 bases between them. The V gene's germline CDR1 is SGHTA and CDR2 FQGTGA. CDR3 length: 15 residues. DNA of the CDR3: TGTGCCAGCAGCTTAGCGGGGGCGTACCAAGAGACCCAGTACTTC. This codes for CASSLAGAYQETQYF.

This clonotype was found a few times. This sequence joins TRBV20-1 and TRBJ2-1, with D unclear. Germline V CDR1 and CDR2: DFQATT, SNEGSKA (reference sequence). This CDR3 has 13 residues. V lost 5 bases to trimming and J lost 6 bases, with 14 bases between them. Here the CDR3 DNA reads TGCAGTGCTGAACTTGAACTACCCAATGAGCAGTTCTTC. This translates into CSAELELPNEQFF.

This clonotype was seen ten or more times. The V call is TRBV24-1, the J call TRBJ2-1; D may be TRBD1 or TRBD2 (5 bases each). Per the germline V gene, CDR1 is KGHDR and CDR2 is SFDVKD. With 7 bases removed from V and 3 bases from J, the gap between germline ends came to 9 bases. The CDR3 has 13 amino acids. The CDR3, as DNA: TGTGCCACCAGCGGGACGGACTACAATGAGCAGTTCTTC. Amino acids: CATSGTDYNEQFF.

This clonotype was seen more than once but under ten times. The chain recombines TRBV28 with TRBJ2-2, with 8 positions matching TRBD1. The CDR3 contains 12 residues. With V trimmed by 5 bases and J by 10 bases, 3 bases remained unmatched. Germline CDR1 reads MDHEN; CDR2 reads SYDVKM. The CDR3 nucleotides read TGTGCCAGCAGTGGGGACAGGTCGGAGCTGTTTTTT. The encoded protein is CASSGDRSELFF.

This clonotype has a count of ten or more. The CDR3 spells CASSQEWQTDSYEQYF. CDR3 DNA: TGCGCCAGCAGCCAAGAGTGGCAGACCGACTCCTACGAGCAGTACTTC. V gene TRBV4-1 combines with J gene TRBJ2-7; D is unresolved. Trimming cost V 0 bases and J 0 bases, with 12 bases left between them. The CDR3 has 16 residues. CDR1 is MGHRA and CDR2 is YSYEKL in the germline V gene.

This clonotype was observed a handful of times. The CDR3 here is CASSSPRASGSPYEQYF. CDR3 sequence (DNA): TGTGCCAGCAGCTCCCCGCGGGCTAGCGGGAGTCCCTACGAGCAGTACTTC. V usage is TRBV6-2 or TRBV6-3 and J usage is TRBJ2-7; 10 bases are a match to TRBD2. The CDR3 consists of 17 residues. V trimming: 6 bases; J trimming: 2 bases; junction bases outside the gene matches: 13. Germline V CDR1 and CDR2: MNHEY, SVGEGT.

The V gene is TRBV12-3 or TRBV12-4, the J gene TRBJ2-3; D possibly matches TRBD1 or TRBD2 (5 bases each). V dropped 6 bases and J dropped 5 bases, with 15 bases sitting between them. This CDR3 contains 14 residues. The CDR3 region is CASRRSRGGDTQYF. CDR3 sequence (DNA): TGTGCCAGCAGAAGAAGCCGGGGCGGAGATACGCAGTATTTT.

This clonotype was counted ten times or more. The V gene is TRBV25-1, the J gene TRBJ2-3; no definite D call. CDR3 length: 14 residues. The germline CDR1 and CDR2 sequences are MGHDK and SYGVNS. The V and J ends lost 4 bases and 0 bases respectively, with 8 bases between them. The chain's CDR3 is CASSARLSTDTQYF. The CDR3 DNA reads as TGTGCCAGCAGTGCCCGTCTCAGCACAGATACGCAGTATTTT. Full variable domain (outside the CDR3, taken from reference TRBV25-1 and TRBJ2-3): EADIYQTPRYLVIGTGKKITLECSQTMGHDKMYWYQQDPGMELHLIHYSYGVNSTEKGDLSSESTVSRIRTEHFPLTLESARPSHTSQYLCASSARLSTDTQYFGPGTRLTVL.

This clonotype appeared a few times. The chain combines TRBV12-5 with TRBJ2-1; D gene uncertain. The CDR3 has 15 amino acids. V was cut by 1 base and J by 2 bases, with 9 bases left in between. CDR1 and CDR2 (germline): LGHNT, FRNRAP. The CDR3 loop is CASGLGVGPYNEQFF. In nucleotides, the CDR3 is TGTGCTAGTGGTTTGGGCGTAGGGCCCTACAATGAGCAGTTCTTC.